The next 21 T cell receptor beta chains were all read from a single sample in a study of vaccination and CD4 T cells after COVID-19. Which antigens these TCRs recognize remains unknown. The Oncomine TCR Beta short-read assay sequenced DNA from cultured CD4+ T cells. TCRdb redid the calling of the PCR reads with MiXCR, one entry per CDR3 protein. The sample carries fewer than 20,000 distinct CDR3 sequences, 45% to 65% recorded once. Described treatment: roughly 11-day PBMC culture with coronavirus spike peptide pools or control peptides (ViraFEST assay). The sequencing here drew on cultured CD4+ T cells from blood, taken after SARS-CoV-2 vaccination. Receptors were obtained from a human donor with COVID-19.

The chain employs TRBV28 and TRBJ2-3; 16 nucleotides line up with TRBD2. The CDR3 contains 20 residues. V dropped 4 bases and J dropped 2; count of bases not matched to a gene: 12. Germline V gene sequence: CDR1 MDHEN, CDR2 SYDVKM. The CDR3 DNA is TGTGCCAGCAGTTCCCCGGGACTAGCGGGGGGGCAACCTATCACAGATACGCAGTATTTT. Protein: CASSSPGLAGGQPITDTQYF.

The CDR3 DNA reads as TGTGCCAGCAGGCTCGGGACTCAGGGGGCAGATACGCAGTATTTT. Amino acid sequence: CASRLGTQGADTQYF. The chain joins TRBV2 to TRBJ2-3, with a weak D call TRBD1 (7 bases). Germline lookup yields CDR1 SNHLY and CDR2 FYNNEI. The CDR3 is made up of 15 amino acids. Trimming took 6 bases from V and 4 from J, leaving 17 bases between them.

The chain links TRBV18 to TRBJ1-3; D remains ambiguous. V was cut by 0 bases and J by 0 bases, with 9 bases left in between. Germline CDR1 KGHSH, CDR2 LQKENI. The CDR3 extends over 16 amino acids. In DNA, the CDR3 is TGTGCCAGCTCACCACCGTCCCATCTCTCTGGAAACACCATATATTTT. Translation gives CASSPPSHLSGNTIYF.

This chain uses TRBV7-8 with TRBJ2-7; D may correspond to TRBD1 or TRBD2 (5 bases each). Germline V gene sequence: CDR1 SGHVS, CDR2 FQNEAQ. Trimming cost V 0 bases and J 2 bases, with 11 bases left between them. The CDR3 spans 15 residues. The CDR3 is CASSLAGGVTYEQYF. The CDR3 bases are TGTGCCAGCAGCTTAGCTGGGGGAGTCACCTACGAGCAGTACTTC.

The V and J genes are TRBV6-1 and TRBJ1-5; D is uncertain. With 5 bases removed from V and 9 bases from J, the gap between germline ends came to 2 bases. The CDR3 totals 9 residues. CDR1 is MNHNS, CDR2 SASEGT, per germline. The CDR3: CASSPPQHF. The CDR3, as DNA: TGTGCCAGCAGTCCGCCCCAGCATTTT.

The chain's CDR3 is CATQRGVNEKLFF. The CDR3 DNA is TGTGCCACTCAACGGGGTGTGAATGAAAAACTGTTTTTT. The rearrangement joins TRBV28 to TRBJ1-4; unclear D gene. Germline V gene data show CDR1 as MDHEN and CDR2 as SYDVKM. With 10 bases removed from V and 5 bases from J, the gap between germline ends came to 14 bases. The CDR3 loop spans 13 amino acids.

The table lists this clonotype with a few counts. This chain links TRBV24-1 with TRBJ2-7, with a possible D match to TRBD2 (6 bases). V shed 12 bases and J shed 2 bases, with 16 bases lying between them. The CDR3 has 13 amino acids. The germline CDR1 and CDR2 sequences are KGHDR and SFDVKD. The CDR3 region is CAPYYSGAYEQYF. Written as DNA, the CDR3 is TGTGCCCCCTACTACTCGGGGGCCTACGAGCAGTACTTC.

This clonotype was seen more than once but under ten times. The CDR3 coding sequence is TGCAGCGTTGAGTCTGGGAGTCGCACTGAAGCTTTCTTT. This encodes CSVESGSRTEAFF. The chain is built from TRBV29-1 and TRBJ1-1; the D is unclear. The CDR3 is 13 amino acids. Per the germline V gene, CDR1 is SQVTM and CDR2 is ANQGSEA. Trimming stripped 3 bases from V and 4 bases from J, with 12 bases between.

V and J are TRBV6-1 and TRBJ1-2; 8 positions agree with TRBD1. The germline V gene encodes CDR1 MNHNS and CDR2 SASEGT. The CDR3 loop spans 15 amino acids. J lost 7 bases, V lost 4 bases, and 11 bases had no gene match. In DNA form, the CDR3 reads TGTGCCAGCAGTGGTTCCTCCAGGGGGCCGGGTGGCTACACCTTC. Its protein is CASSGSSRGPGGYTF.

This clonotype was recorded a few times. The CDR3 loop reads CASTRTGGSYNSPLHF. The CDR3 DNA sequence: TGTGCCAGCACTCGTACAGGGGGCTCCTATAATTCACCCCTCCACTTT. The chain has TRBV6-1 and TRBJ1-6, with 8 positions matching TRBD1. In germline, CDR1 is MNHNS, CDR2 SASEGT. The CDR3 is 16 amino acids. V lost 7 bases to trimming and J lost 0 bases; unmatched junction nucleotides: 5.

The chain uses TRBV6-1 and TRBJ1-1; possible D gene TRBD1, 5 bases. The V gene's germline CDR1 is MNHNS and CDR2 SASEGT. The CDR3 is 15 amino acids. V lost 5 bases and J 1 base, leaving 14 bases between the germline ends. The CDR3 region has the DNA TGTGCCAGCAGTCGGGGGGGGAGGGGGAACACTGAAGCTTTCTTT. Its protein is CASSRGGRGNTEAFF.

This chain uses TRBV19 with TRBJ1-5, with 7 bases lining up with TRBD1. Germline CDR1 is LNHDA and CDR2 is SQIVND (reference sequence). Trimming took 6 bases from V and 2 from J; bases not matched to a gene: 4. This CDR3 has 14 residues. CDR3 sequence (DNA): TGTGCCAGTAGCGACAGGGTCGGCAATCAGCCCCAGCATTTT. Its translation is CASSDRVGNQPQHF.

This chain links TRBV5-5 with TRBJ2-7; D uncertain. The ends were cut back, 2 bases at V and 0 bases at J, with 9 bases in the middle. The CDR3 has 14 residues. CDR1 and CDR2 from the germline V gene are SGHKS and YYEKEE (reference sequence). CDR3 bases: TGTGCCAGCAGCTTTACTCAGCGCTCCTACGAGCAGTACTTC. It specifies CASSFTQRSYEQYF.

The rearrangement joins TRBV20-1 to TRBJ2-6; D unclear. CDR1 DFQATT and CDR2 SNEGSKA come from the germline V gene (reference sequence). Trimming shortened V by 1 base and J by 0 bases, and 7 bases separated the two germline ends. The CDR3 is made up of 15 amino acids. Here the CDR3 DNA reads TGCAGTGCTAGAGGGGGTAACTCTGGGGCCAACGTCCTGACTTTC. Translating gives CSARGGNSGANVLTF.

This chain links TRBV19 with TRBJ1-1; tentative D call: TRBD1 (5 bases). The V end lost 1 base, the J end lost 5 bases, and 11 bases lay between the germline ends. The CDR3 consists of 14 residues. Per the germline V gene, CDR1 is LNHDA and CDR2 is SQIVND (reference sequence). CDR3 DNA: TGTGCCAGTAGTATAGTGAGGGGAGGGACTGAAGCTTTCTTT. It encodes CASSIVRGGTEAFF.

The genes are TRBV6-1 and TRBJ1-5; 12 nucleotides line up with TRBD1. After removal of 5 bases from V and 7 bases from J, the junction contained 12 bases not matched to a gene. The CDR3 is 17 residues long. Looked up from germline, CDR1 is MNHNS and CDR2 is SASEGT. CDR3 nucleotide sequence: TGTGCCAGCAGTCCAACCCGGGACAGGGGGCTTGGGCAGCCCCAGCATTTT. This gives the protein CASSPTRDRGLGQPQHF.

The chain is built from TRBV28 and TRBJ1-5, with D maybe TRBD1 (5 bases). This CDR3 region has 14 residues. CDR1 and CDR2 from the germline V gene are MDHEN and SYDVKM. V dropped 6 bases and J dropped 7 bases, with 16 bases sitting between them. The CDR3 spells CASSGGSEGQPQHF. CDR3 DNA sequence: TGTGCCAGCAGCGGGGGGTCGGAAGGGCAGCCCCAGCATTTT.

This clonotype was recorded a few times. The CDR3 sequence is CAISESQVQGAKNIQYF. The CDR3 region has the DNA TGTGCCATCAGTGAGTCTCAGGTCCAGGGGGCCAAAAACATTCAGTACTTC. The rearrangement links TRBV10-3 to TRBJ2-4, with D maybe TRBD1 (6 bases). Trimming shortened V by 0 bases and J by 1 base, and 13 bases separated the two germline ends. CDR1 ENHRY and CDR2 SYGVKD come from the germline V gene. CDR3 length: 17 amino acids.

CDR3 region: CASSLQGSAPLHF. For the CDR3, the DNA is TGTGCCAGCAGCTTACAGGGCTCGGCACCCCTCCACTTT. This rearrangement joins TRBV11-2 to TRBJ1-6; D is possibly TRBD1 (5 bases). CDR3 length: 13 residues. Trimming removed 2 bases at V and 11 bases at J, with 10 bases between. Germline CDR1 SGHAT, CDR2 FQNNGV.

The V call is TRBV6-2 or TRBV6-3, the J call TRBJ1-1; tentatively, D is TRBD1 (5 bases). Germline CDR1 MNHEY, CDR2 SVGEGT. CDR3 size: 14 residues. The V end lost 6 bases, the J end lost 0 bases, and 11 bases lay between the germline ends. CDR3 bases: TGTGCCAGCAGGCGACAGCCACTGAACACTGAAGCTTTCTTT. Its translation: CASRRQPLNTEAFF.

This rearrangement joins TRBV21-1 to TRBJ2-7; the table's D call of TRBD2 was not tested on the DNA. TRBV21-1 is tagged as a pseudogene. The CDR3 covers 16 residues. The CDR3 coding sequence is TGTGCCAGCAGCAGACAAACAGCGGGCACCTCCTACGAGCAGTACTTC. Encoded protein: CASSRQTAGTSYEQYF.